The 2 T cell receptor beta chains below were found in one sample sequenced in a study of blood T cell repertoires in COVID-19 (dated by TCRdb to about 2020). Library prep was done by the immunoSEQ multiplex PCR assay. TCRdb retrieved this table from immuneACCESS and kept in-frame rearrangements only. Not all clones are present; in checked studies, unresolved V genes account for under half, and no reason is known for the remainder. Within this sample are about 170,000 clones, with approximately 80% of them counted one time only. Of the sample, less than 15% falls within the top ten clones. Sequenced input: PBMCs or T cells enriched from blood (not recorded which). Source of these receptors: a man aged 45-65 years who had recovered from COVID-19.

This clone appeared a single time. This chain links TRBV4-2 with TRBJ2-7; possible D gene TRBD2, 5 bases. Germline CDR1 LGHNA, CDR2 YNFKEQ. CDR3 length equals 14 residues. V lost 3 bases to trimming and J lost 4 bases, with 13 bases between them. CDR3 nucleotides: TGTGCCAGCAGCCAGTCCGAAACTAGGTACGAGCAGTACTTC. Translation: CASSQSETRYEQYF.

The chain couples TRBV5-5 to TRBJ1-2; tentative D call: TRBD1 (6 bases). Trimming cost V 0 bases and J 4 bases, with 10 bases left between them. Germline CDR1 SGHKS, CDR2 YYEKEE (reference sequence). CDR3 length equals 14 residues. CDR3 in amino acids: CASSLGTEVYGYTF. DNA of the CDR3: TGTGCCAGCAGCTTGGGGACAGAAGTCTATGGCTACACCTTC.